Each of the 21 T cell receptor beta chains below was sequenced from the same sample in a study of shared clonotypes between healthy human individuals. Here immunoSEQ multiplex PCR was the method, and the copy in TCRdb shows in-frame clones only, minus some. The profile shows more than 1,200,000 clones, around 98.5% of them singletons. The source material was naive CD4+ T cells sorted from blood. The sample's subset: CD45RA+ positively selected. The source of these receptors is a man aged 25 to 40 in good health.

The J gene is TRBJ1-1, the V gene TRBV28; D gene ambiguous. The CDR3 has 13 amino acids. The germline V gene encodes CDR1 MDHEN and CDR2 SYDVKM. Trimming took off 7 bases at V and 0 bases at J, with 9 bases between the two ends. The CDR3 loop is CASIPIMNTEAFF. The DNA of the CDR3 is TGTGCCAGCATCCCGATTATGAACACTGAAGCTTTCTTT. Complete variable domain (other parts from reference TRBV28 and TRBJ1-1): DVKVTQSSRYLVKRTGEKVFLECVQDMDHENMFWYRQDPGLGLRLIYFSYDVKMKEKGDIPEGYSVSREKKERFSLILESASTNQTSMYLCASIPIMNTEAFFGQGTRLTVV.

V usage is TRBV6-4 and J usage is TRBJ2-1; TRBD1 might be the D (5 bases). V lost 3 bases to trimming and J lost 4 bases, with 16 bases between them. Germline lookup yields CDR1 MRHNA and CDR2 SNTAGT. The CDR3 sequence is 16 residues long. CDR3 sequence: CASSEGLGRNYNEQFF. DNA for the CDR3: TGTGCCAGCAGTGAGGGTTTGGGGCGTAATTACAATGAGCAGTTCTTC.

The J gene is TRBJ2-1, the V gene TRBV28, with TRBD1 matching over 7 bases. Looked up from germline, CDR1 is MDHEN and CDR2 is SYDVKM. J lost 6 bases, V lost 6 bases, and 5 bases had no gene match. The CDR3 has 13 amino acids. The CDR3 sequence: CASSDRVPNEQFF. CDR3 DNA sequence: TGTGCCAGCAGCGACAGGGTCCCCAATGAGCAGTTCTTC.

The rearrangement uses TRBV6-5 and TRBJ2-7; 8 nucleotides align to TRBD2. This CDR3 is 14 amino acids long. J was trimmed by 0 bases and V by 10 bases; bases with no gene match: 8. Germline CDR1 and CDR2: MNHEY and SVGAGI. Written as DNA, the CDR3 is TGTGCCACCGGGGGGGGTCCCTCCTCCTACGAGCAGTACTTC. Encoded protein: CATGGGPSSYEQYF.

The chain carries TRBV5-1 and TRBJ1-2; D is undetermined. The V gene lost 4 bases and the J gene lost 7 bases, with 29 bases spanning the gap. This CDR3 region has 18 residues. CDR1 and CDR2 (germline): SGHRS, YFSETQ. DNA of the CDR3: TGCGCCAGCAGCGAAGATCCGTGGGTGGGTCTGGGTAAGAGTGGCTACACCTTC. Protein sequence: CASSEDPWVGLGKSGYTF.

V is TRBV2 and J is TRBJ2-7, with 8 positions matching TRBD1. Germline CDR1 SNHLY, CDR2 FYNNEI. Germline trimming cut 8 bases from V and 4 bases from J; bases unmatched to any gene: 7. The CDR3 length is 13 residues. CDR3 region: CASGQGARYEQYF. The CDR3 nucleotides read TGTGCCAGCGGCCAGGGGGCGCGGTACGAGCAGTACTTC.

This chain joins TRBV19 and TRBJ2-3; D ambiguous. The germline gives CDR1 LNHDA, CDR2 SQIVND (reference sequence). Trimming removed 2 bases at V and 2 bases at J, with 11 bases between. This CDR3 is built from 15 residues. Written as DNA, the CDR3 is TGTGCCAGTAGTATATTTCTCGCGGTCACAGATACGCAGTATTTT. It is translated as CASSIFLAVTDTQYF. Filled out from reference TRBV19 and TRBJ2-3, the complete variable domain reads DGGITQSPKYLFRKEGQNVTLSCEQNLNHDAMYWYRQDPGQGLRLIYYSQIVNDFQKGDIAEGYSVSREKKESFPLTVTSAQKNPTAFYLCASSIFLAVTDTQYFGPGTRLTVL.

The genes are TRBV6-5 and TRBJ2-7, with 11 bases that match TRBD2. V gave up 5 bases and J gave up 7 bases; unmatched junction bases: 10. Germline V gene data show CDR1 as MNHEY and CDR2 as SVGAGI. This CDR3 region has 15 residues. The CDR3 protein is CASSKGTSGLREQYF. The CDR3 DNA reads TGTGCCAGCAGTAAGGGGACTAGCGGTCTACGGGAGCAGTACTTC.

V usage is TRBV7-9 and J usage is TRBJ2-4; the match to TRBD2 covers 14 bases. V lost 4 bases and J lost 6; bases outside the gene matches: 11. Germline CDR1 is SEHNR and CDR2 is FQNEAQ (reference sequence). This CDR3 is 18 amino acids long. The CDR3: CASSSRRGLAGAANIQYF. As DNA, the CDR3 is TGTGCCAGCAGCTCTCGTAGGGGACTAGCGGGAGCCGCAAACATTCAGTACTTC.

V gene TRBV5-1 combines with J gene TRBJ2-3; the match to TRBD2 covers 7 bases. CDR1 and CDR2 from the germline V gene are SGHRS and YFSETQ. Losses at the gene ends were 1 base for V and 1 base for J; bases not matched to a gene: 3. There are 15 residues in the CDR3. The CDR3 DNA is TGCGCCAGCAGCTTGTCTAGCGGTCGCACAGATACGCAGTATTTT. This gives the protein CASSLSSGRTDTQYF.

The genes are TRBV7-8 and TRBJ2-7; 12 positions match TRBD2. V dropped 4 bases and J dropped 1; count of bases not matched to a gene: 5. This CDR3 spans 16 amino acids. Germline V gives CDR1 SGHVS, CDR2 FQNEAQ. Here the CDR3 DNA reads TGTGCCAGCAGCTCGCTAGCGGGAGGGGCGTCCTACGAGCAGTACTTC. It specifies CASSSLAGGASYEQYF.

The chain joins TRBV19 to TRBJ1-2; D not resolved. The CDR3 loop spans 17 amino acids. Germline V gives CDR1 LNHDA, CDR2 SQIVND (reference sequence). V lost 5 bases and J lost 4, with 23 bases in between. This chain's CDR3 is CASSAKLRADSSYGYTF. In DNA form, the CDR3 reads TGTGCCAGTAGTGCCAAACTTCGGGCCGACTCCAGCTATGGCTACACCTTC.

The rearrangement joins TRBV29-1 to TRBJ2-1; D perhaps matches TRBD2 (6 bases). V shed 3 bases and J shed 2 bases, with 14 bases lying between them. The CDR3 contains 15 residues. Germline V gene data show CDR1 as SQVTM and CDR2 as ANQGSEA. The CDR3 DNA reads TGCAGCGTTGAGGGGCCAGGGAGGCCCTACAATGAGCAGTTCTTC. Translation gives CSVEGPGRPYNEQFF.

In DNA form, the CDR3 reads TGTGCCAGCAGTTTAGAGGGACTACCCCACTACAATGAGCAGTTCTTC. This sequence encodes CASSLEGLPHYNEQFF. The J gene is TRBJ2-1, the V gene TRBV28; 7 nucleotides match TRBD2. This CDR3 region has 16 residues. Germline V gives CDR1 MDHEN, CDR2 SYDVKM. With 2 bases clipped from V and 3 bases from J, the junction kept 7 bases outside the gene matches.

V gene TRBV7-9 combines with J gene TRBJ2-5; D perhaps matches TRBD1 (5 bases). Per the germline V gene, CDR1 is SEHNR and CDR2 is FQNEAQ (reference sequence). The CDR3 sequence is 13 residues long. Trimming removed 5 bases from V and 2 bases from J, with 9 bases in between. The CDR3 loop is CASSVRVQETQYF. The CDR3 nucleotides read TGTGCCAGCAGCGTCAGGGTACAAGAGACCCAGTACTTC.

This clone was detected once. This sequence joins TRBV6-5 and TRBJ2-3; 7 bases line up with TRBD2. CDR3 length equals 14 residues. V shed 6 bases and J 6 bases; nucleotides not matched to a gene: 9. The V gene's germline CDR1 is MNHEY and CDR2 SVGAGI. The CDR3 protein is CASRPGLPLDTQYF. The CDR3 DNA sequence: TGTGCCAGCAGACCGGGACTACCTTTGGATACGCAGTATTTT.

The rearrangement links TRBV4-2 to TRBJ1-2; no reliable D call. The CDR3 has 13 residues. The germline gives CDR1 LGHNA, CDR2 YNFKEQ. Trimming cost V 1 base and J 2 bases, with 5 bases left between them. CDR3 loop: CASSQADNYGYTF. The CDR3 DNA reads as TGTGCCAGCAGCCAAGCTGACAACTATGGCTACACCTTC.

The CDR3 DNA follows: TGTGCCAGCAGCTTAATATCAGAGATAGGGCCGAACACTGAAGCTTTCTTT. It codes for CASSLISEIGPNTEAFF. The chain joins TRBV7-3 to TRBJ1-1; unclear D gene. Germline V gene sequence: CDR1 SGHTA, CDR2 FQGTGA. The CDR3 loop spans 17 amino acids. V was cut by 1 base and J by 1 base, with 16 bases left in between.

The chain links TRBV27 to TRBJ2-5; perhaps D is TRBD1 or TRBD2 (5 bases each). From germline, CDR1 is MNHEY and CDR2 SMNVEV (reference sequence). V lost 3 bases, J lost 5 bases, and 13 bases lay in between. The CDR3 loop spans 14 amino acids. As DNA, the CDR3 is TGTGCCAGCAGTTTTGGGGACCCTATTGAGACCCAGTACTTC. It encodes CASSFGDPIETQYF.

Comment on this clone: Compared with germline, one end of the junction differs, possibly owing to a read error. The V and J genes are TRBV7-7 and TRBJ2-1; 11 positions match TRBD2. Germline lookup yields CDR1 SSHAT and CDR2 FNYEAQ (reference sequence). This CDR3 spans 21 amino acids. The chain's CDR3 is CASSLAPRVPTSGNSYNEQFF. CDR3 coding DNA: TGTGCTAGCAGCTTAGCGCCCAGAGTTCCGACTAGCGGGAACTCCTACAATGAGCAGTTCTTC.

The V gene is TRBV11-2, the J gene TRBJ2-1; 12 nucleotides agree with TRBD2. The junction had 5 bases not matched to a gene; V was cut back by 5 bases and J by 6 bases. The germline V gene has CDR1 SGHAT and CDR2 FQNNGV. The CDR3 totals 15 residues. DNA of the CDR3: TGTGCCAGCAGCCCTAGCGGGAGGGCCCTCAATGAGCAGTTCTTC. Translation gives CASSPSGRALNEQFF.